This T cell receptor (beta chain) was observed in a study of Ad26.COV2.S vaccination and SARS-CoV-2 variants. Study in general: Intramuscular Ad26.COV2.S doses were given once or twice, 56 days apart. Whole-study results and caveats: Ad26.COV2.S recipients had broader spike-specific TCRs (P = 0.0014).

Noted treatment: some 20 received Ad26.COV2.S at low or high dose, single or two shots; about 5 received placebo; per-sample allocation not given. Samples came from day 63 after the first vaccine or placebo injection. This table comes from immunoSEQ multiplex PCR, and its TCRdb copy is limited to in-frame clones, with some not included. The sample shows some 390,000 clones, roughly nine tenths of them seen only once. This clone was seen only once. Its target is unknown. This sequence was found in a person between 18 and 60 years old who received the Ad26.COV2.S COVID-19 vaccine or a placebo. The material sequenced was peripheral blood, taken in a trial of Ad26.COV2.S vaccine versus placebo.

This CDR3 reads CASSQKAGTEENEKLFF. In DNA form, the CDR3 reads TGCGCCAGCAGCCAAAAAGCGGGGACAGAGGAAAATGAAAAACTGTTTTTT. The chain links TRBV4-1 to TRBJ1-4, with 7 bases aligning to TRBD1. This CDR3 is built from 17 residues. Trimming at V came to 2 bases and at J to 5 bases, leaving 11 bases not matched to a gene. Germline assignment: CDR1 MGHRA and CDR2 YSYEKL.